What follows are 18 T cell receptor beta chains derived from one specimen sequenced in a study of T cells in Graves' hyperthyroidism and ophthalmopathy. Using RNA transcripts as the source, TCR beta CDR3 regions were amplified. HTBI primers were employed in a first-round RT-PCR of the TCR CDR3. MiXCR, applied by TCRdb to the multiplex PCR reads, yields one record per CDR3 protein. The profile covers about 700,000 distinct CDR3 sequences, with roughly 15% appearing a single time and roughly a tenth taken by the ten largest. Source material: blood. The receptors here all came from a woman between 18 and 29 years old with Graves' hyperthyroidism.

Turning to this clonotype: This may stem from a read error, because a much larger clone lies one nucleotide away. The genes are TRBV12-3 or TRBV12-4 and TRBJ1-2; a weak D match, TRBD1 (6 bases). V was shortened by 5 bases and J by 4 bases, with 17 bases between the two germline ends. The CDR3 runs 15 residues. The CDR3 bases are TGTGCCAGCAGTCTATGGGCAGGGGAGGGCTATGGCTACACCTTC. Translation gives CASSLWAGEGYGYTF.

The chain combines TRBV6-5 with TRBJ2-1, with D hard to call. The CDR3 covers 12 residues. Germline CDR1 MNHEY, CDR2 SVGAGI. Trimming removed 2 bases from V and 9 bases from J, with 8 bases in between. The CDR3 DNA follows: TGTGCCAGCAGTTACGGTGCTAGTGAGCAGTTCTTC. It is translated as CASSYGASEQFF.

V and J are TRBV10-3 and TRBJ2-1, with no clear D. Trimming cost V 2 bases and J 7 bases, with 9 bases left between them. The CDR3 covers 13 residues. Per the germline V gene, CDR1 is ENHRY and CDR2 is SYGVKD. Here the CDR3 DNA reads TGTGCCATCAGTGAGGGGCAGGTAAATGAGCAGTTCTTC. This sequence encodes CAISEGQVNEQFF.

In this sample, this clonotype turned up many times. The chain uses TRBV20-1 and TRBJ1-1; D not resolved. The CDR3 spans 13 residues. The V gene lost 3 bases and the J gene lost 3 bases, with 11 bases spanning the gap. Germline V gene lookup returns CDR1 DFQATT and CDR2 SNEGSKA (reference sequence). The DNA of the CDR3 is TGCAGTGCTAGTGTAGGCAGGTACACTGAAGCTTTCTTT. Protein sequence: CSASVGRYTEAFF.

At least ten counts were recorded for this clonotype. V is TRBV7-2 and J is TRBJ1-1; TRBD1 is a possible D gene (6 bases). CDR3 length equals 13 residues. Per the germline V gene, CDR1 is SGHTA and CDR2 is FQGNSA. V was clipped by 4 bases and J by 4 bases, with 10 bases between them. The DNA of the CDR3 is TGTGCCAGCAGCTGGCAGGGGATCACTGAAGCTTTCTTT. Translation gives CASSWQGITEAFF.

This clonotype has only a few counts. The rearrangement uses TRBV6-2 or TRBV6-3 and TRBJ1-4; 9 bases are a match to TRBD1. With 6 bases clipped from V and 5 bases from J, the junction kept 10 bases outside the gene matches. Germline CDR1 is MNHEY and CDR2 is SVGEGT. This CDR3 spans 16 amino acids. This CDR3 reads CASSPPGQGRNEKLFF. CDR3 sequence (DNA): TGTGCCAGCAGCCCTCCGGGACAGGGAAGGAATGAAAAACTGTTTTTT.

The chain uses TRBV4-2 and TRBJ2-3; 9 bases match TRBD2. Looked up from germline, CDR1 is LGHNA and CDR2 is YNFKEQ. J lost 6 bases, V lost 4 bases, and 5 bases had no gene match. This CDR3 has 14 residues. The CDR3 sequence is CASSPGLALDTQYF. The CDR3, as DNA: TGTGCCAGCAGCCCGGGACTAGCATTGGATACGCAGTATTTT.

In this sample, this clonotype turned up a few times. J is TRBJ2-1 and V is TRBV13; D not certain. This CDR3 is built from 13 residues. Trimming stripped 5 bases from V and 7 bases from J, with 12 bases between. Germline V lookup: CDR1 PRHDT, CDR2 FYEKMQ (reference sequence). The CDR3 is CASSSAGWNEQFF. DNA for the CDR3: TGTGCCAGCAGCAGCGCCGGTTGGAATGAGCAGTTCTTC. The full variable domain, rest sourced from reference TRBV13 and TRBJ2-1, is AAGVIQSPRHLIKEKRETATLKCYPIPRHDTVYWYQQGPGQDPQFLISFYEKMQSDKGSIPDRFSAQQFSDYHSELNMSSLELGDSALYFCASSSAGWNEQFFGPGTRLTVL.

This chain uses TRBV30 with TRBJ2-5; no firm D call. Germline V gene data show CDR1 as GTSNPN and CDR2 as SVGIG (reference sequence). V was shortened by 4 bases and J by 5 bases, with 8 bases between the two germline ends. The CDR3 is 11 residues long. The CDR3: CAWTALETQYF. For the CDR3, the DNA is TGTGCCTGGACGGCGTTGGAGACCCAGTACTTC. The whole variable domain, filled in from reference TRBV30 and TRBJ2-5, reads SQTIHQWPATLVQPVGSPLSLECTVEGTSNPNLYWYRQAAGRGLQLLFYSVGIGQISSEVPQNLSASRPQDRQFILSSKKLLLSDSGFYLCAWTALETQYFGPGTRLLVL.

In this sample, this clonotype turned up many times. V gene TRBV30 combines with J gene TRBJ1-1; no firm D call. CDR1 is GTSNPN, CDR2 SVGIG, per germline (reference sequence). This CDR3 comprises 14 residues. Trimming removed 0 bases from V and 0 bases from J, with 8 bases in between. CDR3 residues: CAWSVGHLNTEAFF. Written as DNA, the CDR3 is TGTGCCTGGAGTGTAGGGCATCTGAACACTGAAGCTTTCTTT.

This clonotype was seen ten or more times. V is TRBV20-1 and J is TRBJ2-7, with 9 bases lining up with TRBD1. The CDR3 extends over 15 amino acids. The ends lost 1 base at V and 3 bases at J; junction bases unmatched: 7. Germline-derived CDR1 and CDR2 are DFQATT and SNEGSKA (reference sequence). The CDR3 here is CSARATGTGFYEQYF. The CDR3 DNA reads as TGCAGTGCTAGAGCGACCGGGACAGGGTTCTACGAGCAGTACTTC.

This clonotype was counted a few times. V and J are TRBV29-1 and TRBJ1-4; 10 nucleotides match TRBD1. Trimming at V came to 3 bases and at J to 7 bases, leaving 5 bases not matched to a gene. The CDR3 consists of 14 residues. Germline CDR1 and CDR2: SQVTM and ANQGSEA. The CDR3 DNA follows: TGCAGCGTTGACGCCGGGACAGGGGCTGAAAAACTGTTTTTT. The encoded protein is CSVDAGTGAEKLFF. Together with reference TRBV29-1 and TRBJ1-4, the CDR3 gives the full variable domain: SAVISQKPSRDICQRGTSLTIQCQVDSQVTMMFWYRQQPGQSLTLIATANQGSEATYESGFVIDKFPISRPNLTFSTLTVSNMSPEDSSIYLCSVDAGTGAEKLFFGSGTQLSVL.

This clonotype was detected many times. This rearrangement joins TRBV30 to TRBJ2-5, with TRBD2 as a possible D gene (6 bases). V was cut by 5 bases and J by 2 bases, with 15 bases left in between. The CDR3 consists of 14 residues. Germline CDR1 GTSNPN, CDR2 SVGIG (reference sequence). The chain's CDR3 is CAWGPGLEQETQYF. The CDR3 region has the DNA TGTGCCTGGGGCCCGGGACTGGAACAAGAGACCCAGTACTTC.

The chain recombines TRBV6-1 with TRBJ1-5; no definite D call. The CDR3 covers 14 residues. The V gene's germline CDR1 is MNHNS and CDR2 SASEGT. V was cut by 7 bases and J by 2 bases, with 12 bases left in between. In nucleotides, the CDR3 is TGTGCCAGCAAGTCTGGTAGCGGCAATCAGCCCCAGCATTTT. Translating it yields CASKSGSGNQPQHF.

J is TRBJ2-7 and V is TRBV11-2, with TRBD2 as a possible D gene (6 bases). Germline assignment: CDR1 SGHAT and CDR2 FQNNGV. V lost 5 bases and J 5 bases, leaving 19 bases between the germline ends. This CDR3 has 15 residues. The CDR3 DNA follows: TGTGCCAGCAGCCCCCGGGGAGGAAGGATGCACGAGCAGTACTTC. Translation gives CASSPRGGRMHEQYF.

This clonotype was observed at least ten times. The V call is TRBV13, the J call TRBJ2-7, with D possibly TRBD2 on 6 matching bases. The V and J ends lost 7 bases and 2 bases respectively, with 15 bases between them. Germline loops: CDR1 PRHDT, CDR2 FYEKMQ (reference sequence). This CDR3 is 14 amino acids long. CDR3 loop: CASTPRQRAYEQYF. The DNA for the CDR3 is TGTGCCAGCACCCCGAGGCAGCGGGCCTACGAGCAGTACTTC.

This clonotype was observed many times. This chain links TRBV6-1 with TRBJ2-7; 11 bases agree with TRBD2. The CDR3 contains 14 residues. Germline V gene data show CDR1 as MNHNS and CDR2 as SASEGT. V shed 6 bases and J 6 bases; nucleotides not matched to a gene: 7. The CDR3 DNA is TGTGCCAGCAGAATAGCGGGAGGGCCACGCGAGCAGTACTTC. Its translation is CASRIAGGPREQYF.

This clonotype was observed a handful of times. The chain is built from TRBV28 and TRBJ2-1; D perhaps matches TRBD1 (6 bases). V lost 5 bases and J lost 2, with 13 bases in between. This CDR3 is built from 15 residues. CDR1 and CDR2 (germline): MDHEN, SYDVKM. The DNA of the CDR3 is TGTGCCAGCAGTCCCGGCTGGGGGCCCTACAATGAGCAGTTCTTC. Residues: CASSPGWGPYNEQFF.